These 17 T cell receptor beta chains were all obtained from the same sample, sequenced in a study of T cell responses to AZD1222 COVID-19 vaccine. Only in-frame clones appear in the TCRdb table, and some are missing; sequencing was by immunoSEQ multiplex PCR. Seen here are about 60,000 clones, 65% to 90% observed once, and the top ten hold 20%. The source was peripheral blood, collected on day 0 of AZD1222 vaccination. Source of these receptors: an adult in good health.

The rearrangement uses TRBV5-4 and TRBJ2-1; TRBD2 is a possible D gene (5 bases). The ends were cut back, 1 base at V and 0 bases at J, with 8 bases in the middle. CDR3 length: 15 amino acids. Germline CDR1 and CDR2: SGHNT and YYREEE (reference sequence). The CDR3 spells CASSLSLASYNEQFF. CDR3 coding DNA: TGTGCCAGCAGCTTGTCTCTAGCCTCCTACAATGAGCAGTTCTTC. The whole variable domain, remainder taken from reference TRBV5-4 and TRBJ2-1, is ETGVTQSPTHLIKTRGQQVTLRCSSQSGHNTVSWYQQALGQGPQFIFQYYREEENGRGNFPPRFSGLQFPNYSSELNVNALELDDSALYLCASSLSLASYNEQFFGPGTRLTVL.

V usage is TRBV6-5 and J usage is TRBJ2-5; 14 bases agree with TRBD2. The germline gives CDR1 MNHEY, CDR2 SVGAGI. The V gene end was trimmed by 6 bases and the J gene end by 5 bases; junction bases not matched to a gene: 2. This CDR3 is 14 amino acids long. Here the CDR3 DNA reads TGTGCCAGCAGAAGACTAGCGGGAGGGGAGACCCAGTACTTC. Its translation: CASRRLAGGETQYF.

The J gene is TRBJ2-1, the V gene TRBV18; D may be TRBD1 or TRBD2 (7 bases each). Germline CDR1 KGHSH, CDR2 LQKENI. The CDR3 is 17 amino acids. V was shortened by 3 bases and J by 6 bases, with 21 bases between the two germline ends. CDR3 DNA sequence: TGTGCCAGCTCACCCTTGGTTGGGAGGGGGCTTGGCAATGAGCAGTTCTTC. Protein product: CASSPLVGRGLGNEQFF. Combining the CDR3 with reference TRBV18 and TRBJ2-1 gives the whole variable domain NAGVMQNPRHLVRRRGQEARLRCSPMKGHSHVYWYRQLPEEGLKFMVYLQKENIIDESGMPKERFSAEFPKEGPSILRIQQVVRGDSAAYFCASSPLVGRGLGNEQFFGPGTRLTVL.

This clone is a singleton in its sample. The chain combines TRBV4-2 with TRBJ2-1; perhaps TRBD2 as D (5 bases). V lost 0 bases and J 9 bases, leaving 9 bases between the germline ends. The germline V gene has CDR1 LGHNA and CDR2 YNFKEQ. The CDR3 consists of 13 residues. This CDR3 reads CASSQEVALEQFF. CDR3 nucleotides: TGTGCCAGCAGCCAAGAGGTAGCGCTTGAGCAGTTCTTC.

CDR3 sequence reads: CASSSSSLFEQYF. The DNA of the CDR3 is TGTGCCAGCAGTTCCTCATCCTTATTCGAGCAGTACTTC. This sequence joins TRBV6-2 or TRBV6-3 and TRBJ2-7; no definite D call. Trimming left V 4 bases short and J 6 bases short, with 13 bases between. The CDR3 is made up of 13 amino acids. The germline V gene encodes CDR1 MNHEY and CDR2 SVGEGT.

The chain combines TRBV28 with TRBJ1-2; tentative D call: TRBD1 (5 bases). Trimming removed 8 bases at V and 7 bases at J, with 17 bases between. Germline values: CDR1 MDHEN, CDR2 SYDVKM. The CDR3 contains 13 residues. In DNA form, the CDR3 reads TGTGCCAGCTGCCCGGGGGTAATCTCTGGCTACACCTTC. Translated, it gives CASCPGVISGYTF.

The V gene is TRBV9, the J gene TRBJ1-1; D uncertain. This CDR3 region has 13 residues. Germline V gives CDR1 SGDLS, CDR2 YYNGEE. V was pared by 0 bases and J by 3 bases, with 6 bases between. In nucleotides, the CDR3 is TGTGCCAGCAGCGTAGGAGTGGACACTGAAGCTTTCTTT. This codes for CASSVGVDTEAFF.

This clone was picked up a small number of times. CDR3 DNA sequence: TGTGCCATCAGTCGAAATAGGGCCCAACTAAATAATTCACCCCTCCACTTT. It codes for CAISRNRAQLNNSPLHF. V usage is TRBV10-3 and J usage is TRBJ1-6, with unresolved D. The CDR3 sequence is 17 residues long. The V gene lost 5 bases and the J gene lost 5 bases, with 19 bases spanning the gap. Germline CDR1 is ENHRY and CDR2 is SYGVKD.

CDR3 in amino acids: CASSAAEDTQYF. The CDR3 DNA follows: TGTGCCAGCAGCGCGGCCGAAGATACGCAGTATTTT. The J gene is TRBJ2-3, the V gene TRBV6-6, with no clear D. This CDR3 contains 12 residues. Per germline, CDR1 MNHNY and CDR2 SVGAGI (reference sequence). Trimming removed 6 bases at V and 5 bases at J, with 9 bases between.

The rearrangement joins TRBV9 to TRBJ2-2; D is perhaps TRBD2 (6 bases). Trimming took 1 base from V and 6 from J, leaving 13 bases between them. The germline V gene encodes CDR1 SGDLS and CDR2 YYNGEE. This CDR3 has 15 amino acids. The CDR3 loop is CASSVPAGASGELFF. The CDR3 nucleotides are TGTGCCAGCAGCGTACCAGCGGGTGCCTCCGGGGAGCTGTTTTTT.

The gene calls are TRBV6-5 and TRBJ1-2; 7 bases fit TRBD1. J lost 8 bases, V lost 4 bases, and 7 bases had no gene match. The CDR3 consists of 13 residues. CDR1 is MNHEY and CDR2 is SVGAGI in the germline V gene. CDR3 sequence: CASSSDRVWGYTF. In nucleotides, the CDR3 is TGTGCCAGCAGTTCTGACAGGGTGTGGGGCTACACCTTC.

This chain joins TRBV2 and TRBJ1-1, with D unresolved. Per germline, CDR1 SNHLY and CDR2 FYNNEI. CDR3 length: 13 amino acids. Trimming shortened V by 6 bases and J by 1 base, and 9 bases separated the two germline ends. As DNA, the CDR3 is TGTGCCAGCAGCAAGGACCCGAACACTGAAGCTTTCTTT. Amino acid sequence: CASSKDPNTEAFF.

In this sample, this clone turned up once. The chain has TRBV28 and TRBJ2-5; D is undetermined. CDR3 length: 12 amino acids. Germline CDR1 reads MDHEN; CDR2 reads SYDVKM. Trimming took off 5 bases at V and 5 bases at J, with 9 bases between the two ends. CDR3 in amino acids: CASSLNRETQYF. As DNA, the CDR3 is TGTGCCAGCAGTCTTAATAGGGAGACCCAGTACTTC.

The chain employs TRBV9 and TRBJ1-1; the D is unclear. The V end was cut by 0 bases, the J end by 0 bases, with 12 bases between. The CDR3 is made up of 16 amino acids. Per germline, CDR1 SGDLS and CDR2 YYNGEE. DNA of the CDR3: TGTGCCAGCAGCGTAGCTGGGTCAACCATGAACACTGAAGCTTTCTTT. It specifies CASSVAGSTMNTEAFF.

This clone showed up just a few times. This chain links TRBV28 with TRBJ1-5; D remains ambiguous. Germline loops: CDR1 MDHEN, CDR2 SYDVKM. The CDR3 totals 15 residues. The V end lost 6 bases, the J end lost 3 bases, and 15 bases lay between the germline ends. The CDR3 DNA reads TGTGCCAGCAGGCCGGGGTCAGGCCTCAATCAGCCCCAGCATTTT. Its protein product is CASRPGSGLNQPQHF. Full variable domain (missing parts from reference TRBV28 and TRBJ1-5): DVKVTQSSRYLVKRTGEKVFLECVQDMDHENMFWYRQDPGLGLRLIYFSYDVKMKEKGDIPEGYSVSREKKERFSLILESASTNQTSMYLCASRPGSGLNQPQHFGDGTRLSIL.

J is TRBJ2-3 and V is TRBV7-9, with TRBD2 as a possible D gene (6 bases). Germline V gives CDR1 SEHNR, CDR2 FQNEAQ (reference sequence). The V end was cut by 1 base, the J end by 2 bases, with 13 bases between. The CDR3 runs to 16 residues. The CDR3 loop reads CASSLGLALVTDTQYF. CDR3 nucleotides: TGTGCCAGCAGCTTAGGGCTAGCGCTCGTCACAGATACGCAGTATTTT.

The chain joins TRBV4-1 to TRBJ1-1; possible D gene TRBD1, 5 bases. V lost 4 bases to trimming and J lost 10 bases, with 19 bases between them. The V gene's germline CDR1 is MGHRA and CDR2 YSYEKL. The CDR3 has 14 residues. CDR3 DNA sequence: TGCGCCAGCAGCCCAAGGGCGGGGACCCTGGGAGCTTTCTTT. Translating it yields CASSPRAGTLGAFF.